Each of the 26 T cell receptor beta chains below was sequenced from the same sample in a study of blood T cell repertoires in COVID-19. Profiled with immunoSEQ multiplex PCR; TCRdb holds only in-frame clones, not every one. The sample has 9,500 to 15,000 clones, around 82% seen once. Source material: peripheral blood. These receptors were collected from a human donor in a cohort sampled during active COVID-19.

The rearrangement links TRBV29-1 to TRBJ1-3, with unresolved D. The CDR3 runs to 13 residues. Trimming left V 1 base short and J 7 bases short, with 11 bases between. In germline, CDR1 is SQVTM, CDR2 ANQGSEA. CDR3 loop: CSVEAGLGNTIYF. For the CDR3, the DNA is TGCAGCGTTGAAGCGGGTCTCGGGAACACCATATATTTT.

The gene calls are TRBV29-1 and TRBJ1-1, with a possible D match to TRBD1 (6 bases). The CDR3 has 12 amino acids. Trimming took 7 bases from V and 2 from J, leaving 11 bases between them. The germline V gene encodes CDR1 SQVTM and CDR2 ANQGSEA. The CDR3 region has the DNA TGCAGCGCAAGGACAGACAACACTGAAGCTTTCTTT. Its protein is CSARTDNTEAFF.

This clone was detected once. The chain links TRBV3-1 (or the pseudogene TRBV3-2) to TRBJ2-1; 9 bases fit TRBD1. With V trimmed by 8 bases and J by 0 bases, 2 bases remained unmatched. Germline V gene sequence: CDR1 LGHDT, CDR2 YNNKEL (reference sequence). There are 14 residues in the CDR3. For the CDR3, the DNA is TGTGCCAGCCGGGACAGGGACTCCTACAATGAGCAGTTCTTC. This sequence encodes CASRDRDSYNEQFF.

J is TRBJ2-5 and V is TRBV6-5, with TRBD1 matching over 7 bases. J gave up 0 bases and V 6 bases, and 4 bases lay outside the gene matches. Germline V lookup: CDR1 MNHEY, CDR2 SVGAGI. There are 14 residues in the CDR3. This chain's CDR3 is CASSRQGNQETQYF. In nucleotides, the CDR3 is TGTGCCAGCAGCCGACAGGGTAACCAAGAGACCCAGTACTTC.

The genes are TRBV7-8 and TRBJ2-1; tentative D call: TRBD2 (7 bases). The V and J ends lost 0 bases and 7 bases respectively, with 10 bases between them. The CDR3 spans 14 residues. Germline V CDR1 and CDR2: SGHVS, FQNEAQ. The CDR3 DNA is TGTGCCAGCAGCTTAGCGGGGGGGCGGAATGAGCAGTTCTTC. Protein: CASSLAGGRNEQFF.

The chain employs TRBV7-9 and TRBJ1-1; D is possibly TRBD1 (6 bases). The V end lost 5 bases, the J end lost 4 bases, and 14 bases lay between the germline ends. Per germline, CDR1 SEHNR and CDR2 FQNEAQ (reference sequence). The CDR3 has 14 amino acids. CDR3: CASSAQGQSTEAFF. CDR3 in DNA: TGTGCCAGCAGCGCCCAGGGGCAGAGCACTGAAGCTTTCTTT. Full variable domain (remainder filled in from reference TRBV7-9 and TRBJ1-1): DTGVSQNPRHKITKRGQNVTFRCDPISEHNRLYWYRQTLGQGPEFLTYFQNEAQLEKSRLLSDRFSAERPKGSFSTLEIQRTEQGDSAMYLCASSAQGQSTEAFFGQGTRLTVV.

This clone was detected only a few times. The chain employs TRBV5-4 and TRBJ2-7, with D perhaps TRBD1 (6 bases). V was pared by 2 bases and J by 2 bases, with 8 bases between. The CDR3 is made up of 13 amino acids. Germline V lookup: CDR1 SGHNT, CDR2 YYREEE (reference sequence). CDR3 sequence reads: CASSFGQTYEQYF. As DNA, the CDR3 is TGTGCCAGCAGCTTCGGACAGACCTACGAGCAGTACTTC.

The chain joins TRBV6-5 to TRBJ1-2; 9 nucleotides align to TRBD1. After removal of 6 bases from V and 6 bases from J, the junction contained 5 bases not matched to a gene. The germline V gene has CDR1 MNHEY and CDR2 SVGAGI. This CDR3 is 13 amino acids long. The CDR3 DNA is TGTGCCAGCAGGGGACAGGGAAATGATGGCTACACCTTC. Translated: CASRGQGNDGYTF.

This clone was counted a single time. The J gene is TRBJ2-1, the V gene TRBV2; D is possibly TRBD2 (6 bases). The CDR3 sequence is 13 residues long. The germline CDR1 and CDR2 sequences are SNHLY and FYNNEI. V lost 4 bases and J lost 7, with 11 bases in between. The CDR3 DNA is TGTGCCAGCAGTGGTAGTAGCGGTAATGAGCAGTTCTTC. It is translated as CASSGSSGNEQFF.

V usage is TRBV19 and J usage is TRBJ2-5, with D hard to call. Germline V lookup: CDR1 LNHDA, CDR2 SQIVND (reference sequence). This CDR3 has 15 amino acids. The V end was cut by 1 base, the J end by 4 bases, with 13 bases between. In nucleotides, the CDR3 is TGTGCCAGTAGTATAGGGCCCCCAGCGAGAGAGACCCAGTACTTC. Translating it yields CASSIGPPARETQYF.

This clone was seen only a few times. The chain combines TRBV2 with TRBJ1-3; 8 nucleotides agree with TRBD1. V was clipped by 5 bases and J by 4 bases; unmatched bases: 7. Germline-derived CDR1 and CDR2 are SNHLY and FYNNEI. The CDR3 is 15 residues long. This chain's CDR3 is CASSHGQGEGNTIYF. The CDR3, as DNA: TGTGCCAGCAGTCACGGACAGGGAGAGGGAAACACCATATATTTT. Combining the CDR3 with reference TRBV2 and TRBJ1-3 gives the whole variable domain EPEVTQTPSHQVTQMGQEVILRCVPISNHLYFYWYRQILGQKVEFLVSFYNNEISEKSEIFDDQFSVERPDGSNFTLKIRSTKLEDSAMYFCASSHGQGEGNTIYFGEGSWLTVV.

This clone was detected only a few times. This rearrangement joins TRBV5-5 to TRBJ2-7, with 8 bases matching TRBD1. This CDR3 contains 14 residues. The ends lost 4 bases at V and 3 bases at J; junction bases unmatched: 6. Germline V lookup: CDR1 SGHKS, CDR2 YYEKEE (reference sequence). CDR3 in DNA: TGTGCCAGCAGCCCGGGACAGGTTTTCTACGAGCAGTACTTC. Translation: CASSPGQVFYEQYF.

By its share, this clone is large. V is TRBV4-3 and J is TRBJ2-3; 7 bases are a match to TRBD1. Germline loops: CDR1 LGHNA, CDR2 YSLEER. The CDR3 is 17 amino acids. J gave up 5 bases and V 5 bases, and 16 bases lay outside the gene matches. DNA for the CDR3: TGCGCCAGCAGCGAATTCACGGGACAGACCTTCGGAGATACGCAGTATTTT. As protein: CASSEFTGQTFGDTQYF.

Comment on this clone: Other DNA sequences in the same sample also yield this CDR3. The chain links TRBV6-6 to TRBJ2-2; 7 bases are a match to TRBD2. The germline gives CDR1 MNHNY, CDR2 SVGAGI (reference sequence). The V segment lost 0 bases and the J segment 2 bases; nucleotides outside the gene matches: 3. This CDR3 is built from 16 residues. The DNA for the CDR3 is TGTGCCAGCAGTTACTCTGGCGGGGGAAACACCGGGGAGCTGTTTTTT. Translated: CASSYSGGGNTGELFF.

This clone was counted only a few times. The chain couples TRBV4-1 to TRBJ1-6; D possibly corresponds to TRBD1 (5 bases). The ends were cut back, 4 bases at V and 15 bases at J, with 16 bases in the middle. The CDR3 covers 13 residues. CDR1 and CDR2 from the germline V gene are MGHRA and YSYEKL. The CDR3 loop reads CASSLDSSVHLHF. CDR3 DNA sequence: TGCGCCAGCAGCCTTGACAGTTCGGTCCACCTCCACTTT.

The CDR3 region is CAWSAQGWTEAFF. The CDR3 DNA follows: TGTGCCTGGAGTGCACAGGGTTGGACTGAAGCTTTCTTT. The chain links TRBV30 to TRBJ1-1; D is perhaps TRBD1 (6 bases). V was pared by 1 base and J by 5 bases, with 11 bases between. This CDR3 has 13 amino acids. Looked up from germline, CDR1 is GTSNPN and CDR2 is SVGIG (reference sequence).

This clone was recorded only once. The chain is built from TRBV11-2 and TRBJ2-3; no clear D gene. CDR3 size: 14 residues. The germline CDR1 and CDR2 sequences are SGHAT and FQNNGV. V was trimmed by 5 bases and J by 7 bases, leaving 16 bases between them. The CDR3 loop is CASSQGGRLNTQYF. For the CDR3, the DNA is TGTGCCAGCAGCCAAGGCGGTCGGTTGAATACGCAGTATTTT.

The V and J genes are TRBV9 and TRBJ1-2, with D unclear. CDR3 length: 13 residues. With 0 bases removed from V and 3 bases from J, the gap between germline ends came to 6 bases. Germline-derived CDR1 and CDR2 are SGDLS and YYNGEE. Here the CDR3 DNA reads TGTGCCAGCAGCGTAGGCCAGGACTATGGCTACACCTTC. Its protein product is CASSVGQDYGYTF.

CDR3 bases: TGCAGTGCTTCACAGGGGCAGCCCCAGCATTTT. The encoded protein is CSASQGQPQHF. The chain carries TRBV20-1 and TRBJ1-5; TRBD1 agrees at 7 bases. The germline V gene encodes CDR1 DFQATT and CDR2 SNEGSKA (reference sequence). The CDR3 runs to 11 residues. After removal of 5 bases from V and 7 bases from J, the junction contained 2 bases not matched to a gene.

V and J are TRBV14 and TRBJ1-3; D ambiguous. This CDR3 is 16 amino acids long. Germline V lookup: CDR1 SGHDN, CDR2 FVKESK. Trimming shortened V by 4 bases and J by 12 bases, and 25 bases separated the two germline ends. The CDR3 region has the DNA TGTGCCAGCAGCCGGGGAATGGAGGGCTGGGCCCGGCACATATATTTT. This translates into CASSRGMEGWARHIYF.

This chain joins TRBV15 and TRBJ2-7, with 9 bases aligning to TRBD2. V lost 1 base to trimming and J lost 0 bases; unmatched junction nucleotides: 4. CDR1 is LNHNV, CDR2 YYDKDF, per germline (reference sequence). The CDR3 is 16 amino acids. CDR3 DNA: TGTGCCACCAGCAGAGTCCCTAGCGGGGACTCCTACGAGCAGTACTTC. This codes for CATSRVPSGDSYEQYF.

The chain couples TRBV19 to TRBJ2-5; 7 bases line up with TRBD1. The CDR3 extends over 14 amino acids. After removal of 5 bases from V and 3 bases from J, the junction contained 6 bases not matched to a gene. The germline V gene encodes CDR1 LNHDA and CDR2 SQIVND (reference sequence). The CDR3: CASSSWQGEETQYF. The DNA of the CDR3 is TGTGCCAGTAGTTCGTGGCAGGGGGAAGAGACCCAGTACTTC.

The chain employs TRBV2 and TRBJ1-1; 9 nucleotides line up with TRBD1. This CDR3 contains 14 residues. Germline assignment: CDR1 SNHLY and CDR2 FYNNEI. J was trimmed by 5 bases and V by 6 bases; bases with no gene match: 7. The CDR3 reads CASSQQGAGTEAFF. DNA for the CDR3: TGTGCCAGCAGCCAACAGGGGGCGGGTACTGAAGCTTTCTTT.

The chain couples TRBV5-1 to TRBJ2-5; the D gene is possibly TRBD1 (6 bases). Trimming took off 0 bases at V and 2 bases at J, with 14 bases between the two ends. Per the germline V gene, CDR1 is SGHRS and CDR2 is YFSETQ. The CDR3 has 16 amino acids. DNA of the CDR3: TGCGCCAGCAGCTTGGCCACAGGGATGGTACAAGAGACCCAGTACTTC. The encoded protein is CASSLATGMVQETQYF. Full variable domain (remainder filled in from reference TRBV5-1 and TRBJ2-5): KAGVTQTPRYLIKTRGQQVTLSCSPISGHRSVSWYQQTPGQGLQFLFEYFSETQRNKGNFPGRFSGRQFSNSRSEMNVSTLELGDSALYLCASSLATGMVQETQYFGPGTRLLVL.

A single count supports this clone. The rearrangement links TRBV27 to TRBJ1-1; no definite D call. Per the germline V gene, CDR1 is MNHEY and CDR2 is SMNVEV (reference sequence). Trimming left V 3 bases short and J 2 bases short, with 16 bases between. The CDR3 covers 16 residues. In nucleotides, the CDR3 is TGTGCCAGCAGTTTCCTCGGGGAGGGTGTTAACACTGAAGCTTTCTTT. Protein: CASSFLGEGVNTEAFF.

CDR3 loop: CASSSPWEEKLFF. The CDR3, as DNA: TGTGCCAGCAGCTCCCCCTGGGAGGAAAAACTGTTTTTT. The rearrangement links TRBV11-2 to TRBJ1-4; D remains ambiguous. Germline CDR1 and CDR2: SGHAT and FQNNGV. This CDR3 region has 13 residues. Deletions cut 4 bases from V and 8 bases from J, with 11 bases between.